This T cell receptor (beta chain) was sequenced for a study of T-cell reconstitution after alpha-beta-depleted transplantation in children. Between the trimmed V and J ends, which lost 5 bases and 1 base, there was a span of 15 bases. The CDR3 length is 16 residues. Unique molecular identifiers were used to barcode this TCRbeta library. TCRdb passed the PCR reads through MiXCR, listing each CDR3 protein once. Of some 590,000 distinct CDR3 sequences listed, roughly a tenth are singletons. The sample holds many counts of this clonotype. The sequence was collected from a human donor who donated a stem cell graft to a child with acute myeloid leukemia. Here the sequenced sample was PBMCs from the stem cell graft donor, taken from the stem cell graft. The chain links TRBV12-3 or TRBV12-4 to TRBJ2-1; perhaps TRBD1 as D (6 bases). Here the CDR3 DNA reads TGTGCCAGCAGTAAGCAAGGGGGACGGTCCTACAATGAGCAGTTCTTC. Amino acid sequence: CASSKQGGRSYNEQFF.